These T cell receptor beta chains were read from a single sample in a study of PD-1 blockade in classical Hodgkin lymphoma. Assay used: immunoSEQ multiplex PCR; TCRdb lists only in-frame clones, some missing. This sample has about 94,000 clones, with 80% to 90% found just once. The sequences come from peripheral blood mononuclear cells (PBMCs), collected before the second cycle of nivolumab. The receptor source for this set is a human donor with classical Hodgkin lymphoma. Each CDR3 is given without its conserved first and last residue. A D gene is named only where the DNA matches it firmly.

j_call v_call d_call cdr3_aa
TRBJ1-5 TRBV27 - ASSSDPRQRRRQPQH
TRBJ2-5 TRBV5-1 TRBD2 ASSPGLAGLGFQETQY
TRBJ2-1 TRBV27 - ASSFEGPDNEQF
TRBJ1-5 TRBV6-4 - ASSEFSWQPQH
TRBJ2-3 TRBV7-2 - ASSLGGARIDTQY
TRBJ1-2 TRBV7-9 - ASSLPSGGRYGYT
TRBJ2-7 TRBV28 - ASSLRTNYEQY
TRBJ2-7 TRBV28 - ASSFGSREQY
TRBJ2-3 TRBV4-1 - ASSQGGLQRFTDTQY
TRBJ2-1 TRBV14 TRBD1 ASSRGTGPNEQF
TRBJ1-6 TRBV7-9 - ASSPGNNSPLH
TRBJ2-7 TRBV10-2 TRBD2 ASSESGSGRLGEQY
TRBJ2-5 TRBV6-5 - ASSYAEKWQTQY
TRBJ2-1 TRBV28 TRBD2 ASSLVGRAGNEQF